These 20 T cell receptor beta chains came from one sample sequenced in a study of response to subunit inactivated influenza vaccine. TCRdb passed the RT-PCR reads through MiXCR, listing each CDR3 protein once. The table has approximately 500,000 distinct CDR3 sequences, 10% to 15% seen once. The input for sequencing was PBMCs from blood, taken about 40 days after vaccination. The source of these receptors is a man in his fifties who received an inactivated influenza vaccine.

The rearrangement uses TRBV7-8 and TRBJ2-5; D assignment may be TRBD1 or TRBD2 (5 bases each). The CDR3 has 16 amino acids. Trimming cost V 5 bases and J 4 bases, with 20 bases left between them. Germline assignment: CDR1 SGHVS and CDR2 FQNEAQ. For the CDR3, the DNA is TGTGCCAGCAGCCACATCCGGGGCTCCTCCCCAGAGACCCAGTACTTC. This gives the protein CASSHIRGSSPETQYF.

This clonotype was counted a few times. This chain uses TRBV12-3 or TRBV12-4 with TRBJ1-2; D remains unclear. This CDR3 has 16 amino acids. Trimming stripped 1 base from V and 8 bases from J, with 20 bases between. The chain's CDR3 is CASSLGASTVSRGYTF. CDR3 nucleotides: TGTGCCAGCAGTTTAGGTGCAAGCACTGTATCTCGCGGCTACACCTTC.

The chain joins TRBV5-1 to TRBJ1-2; D remains ambiguous. Trimming left V 0 bases short and J 5 bases short, with 8 bases between. Germline CDR1 reads SGHRS; CDR2 reads YFSETQ. The CDR3 spans 13 residues. CDR3 nucleotide sequence: TGCGCCAGCAGCTTGGAACAGAAGTATGGCTACACCTTC. Translated, it gives CASSLEQKYGYTF.

J is TRBJ2-3 and V is TRBV12-3 or TRBV12-4; 10 bases match TRBD1. V dropped 9 bases and J dropped 7; count of bases not matched to a gene: 7. The CDR3 has 13 amino acids. Written as DNA, the CDR3 is TGTGCCAGTGACAGGGGGCTAGGAAATACGCAGTATTTT. As protein: CASDRGLGNTQYF.

The chain combines TRBV5-1 with TRBJ2-7; possible D gene TRBD2, 5 bases. The CDR3 is made up of 13 amino acids. Germline values: CDR1 SGHRS, CDR2 YFSETQ. V was pared by 2 bases and J by 1 base, with 7 bases between. The CDR3 spells CASSLAESYEQYF. The CDR3 bases are TGCGCCAGCAGCTTAGCGGAATCCTACGAGCAGTACTTC.

This clonotype came up a few times. The V gene is TRBV6-5, the J gene TRBJ2-3, with 14 positions matching TRBD2. From germline, CDR1 is MNHEY and CDR2 SVGAGI. This CDR3 is built from 18 residues. The V gene end was trimmed by 0 bases and the J gene end by 3 bases; junction bases not matched to a gene: 5. CDR3 coding DNA: TGTGCCAGCAGTTACTCATTAGGACTAGCGGGAGGAACAGATACGCAGTATTTT. Translating it yields CASSYSLGLAGGTDTQYF.

The table lists this clonotype with a few counts. The J gene is TRBJ2-3, the V gene TRBV3-1, with D perhaps TRBD2 (5 bases). Germline values: CDR1 LGHDT, CDR2 YNNKEL (reference sequence). V was shortened by 0 bases and J by 5 bases, with 9 bases between the two germline ends. The CDR3 covers 14 residues. The CDR3 DNA follows: TGTGCCAGCAGCCAAGATTCGGGGATAGATACGCAGTATTTT. Translation: CASSQDSGIDTQYF.

CDR3 nucleotides: TGTGCCAGCAGCCAATCCGGGAATACAGATACGCAGTATTTT. Its translation is CASSQSGNTDTQYF. The V and J genes are TRBV3-1 and TRBJ2-3, with D possibly TRBD2 on 5 matching bases. The CDR3 length is 14 residues. Trimming pared 2 bases from V and 3 bases from J, leaving 9 bases between. CDR1 and CDR2 from the germline V gene are LGHDT and YNNKEL (reference sequence).

This sequence joins TRBV7-2 and TRBJ1-1; D might be TRBD1 (5 bases). There are 16 residues in the CDR3. V was clipped by 5 bases and J by 1 base, with 17 bases between them. Per the germline V gene, CDR1 is SGHTA and CDR2 is FQGNSA. Written as DNA, the CDR3 is TGTGCCAGCAGCACCTTCCGGGCAGGGCGGAACACTGAAGCTTTCTTT. Translating gives CASSTFRAGRNTEAFF. Supplemented by reference TRBV7-2 and TRBJ1-1, the full variable domain reads GAGVSQSPSNKVTEKGKDVELRCDPISGHTALYWYRQSLGQGLEFLIYFQGNSAPDKSGLPSDRFSAERTGGSVSTLTIQRTQQEDSAVYLCASSTFRAGRNTEAFFGQGTRLTVV.

A few counts support this clonotype. J is TRBJ2-3 and V is TRBV29-1; 9 bases are a match to TRBD1. V lost 7 bases, J lost 5 bases, and 16 bases stayed unmatched. Germline V CDR1 and CDR2: SQVTM, ANQGSEA. The CDR3 spans 16 residues. The CDR3: CSAPNTGTGRIDTQYF. CDR3 nucleotides: TGCAGCGCCCCGAACACCGGGACAGGGAGGATAGATACGCAGTATTTT.

This chain joins TRBV28 and TRBJ2-7; no firm D call. V shed 6 bases and J shed 4 bases, with 13 bases lying between them. CDR3 length: 13 residues. CDR1 MDHEN and CDR2 SYDVKM come from the germline V gene. CDR3 nucleotides: TGTGCCAGCAGGGCCCGCACCAGGTACGAGCAGTACTTC. Its translation is CASRARTRYEQYF.

This clonotype was counted between two and nine times. DNA for the CDR3: TGTGCCAGCACCACGGGGTTCTTCTACGAGCAGTACTTC. It translates to CASTTGFFYEQYF. This sequence joins TRBV6-1 and TRBJ2-7; TRBD2 might be the D (5 bases). CDR1 MNHNS and CDR2 SASEGT come from the germline V gene. V was cut by 7 bases and J by 3 bases, with 13 bases left in between. The CDR3 runs 13 residues.

The chain couples TRBV5-1 to TRBJ1-4; 9 bases match TRBD1. Germline lookup yields CDR1 SGHRS and CDR2 YFSETQ. With 4 bases clipped from V and 1 base from J, the junction kept 2 bases outside the gene matches. This CDR3 contains 15 residues. In nucleotides, the CDR3 is TGCGCCAGCAGCGAGGACAGGGGAACTAATGAAAAACTGTTTTTT. Translation gives CASSEDRGTNEKLFF.

There are a few counts of this clonotype. The rearrangement joins TRBV5-1 to TRBJ2-3; D ambiguous. V shed 1 base and J shed 6 bases, with 18 bases lying between them. The CDR3 covers 16 residues. The germline CDR1 and CDR2 sequences are SGHRS and YFSETQ. CDR3 amino acids: CASSLSVRRGEDTQYF. The CDR3 DNA follows: TGCGCCAGCAGCTTGTCTGTTAGGAGAGGCGAGGATACGCAGTATTTT.

This clonotype was seen repeatedly, ten times or more. J is TRBJ1-1 and V is TRBV9; the D gene is possibly TRBD1 (5 bases). Looked up from germline, CDR1 is SGDLS and CDR2 is YYNGEE. This CDR3 region has 14 residues. The V and J ends lost 6 bases and 3 bases respectively, with 15 bases between them. CDR3 amino acids: CASTRDRRDTEAFF. For the CDR3, the DNA is TGTGCCAGCACCCGGGACCGCCGGGACACTGAAGCTTTCTTT.

This clonotype was counted between two and nine times. CDR3 residues: CASRFLAGGSSPLHF. CDR3 nucleotide sequence: TGTGCCAGCAGATTCCTAGCAGGGGGCTCTTCACCCCTCCACTTT. The chain recombines TRBV12-3 or TRBV12-4 with TRBJ1-6; TRBD1 aligns across 8 bases. The CDR3 consists of 15 residues. J lost 9 bases, V lost 6 bases, and 10 bases had no gene match.

The rearrangement links TRBV4-1 to TRBJ1-1; TRBD1 is a possible D gene (5 bases). Germline V gene data show CDR1 as MGHRA and CDR2 as YSYEKL. V lost 2 bases, J lost 1 base, and 11 bases lay in between. The CDR3 runs 15 residues. In nucleotides, the CDR3 is TGCGCCAGCAGCCAATCACACCAGGGGAACACTGAAGCTTTCTTT. Its protein product is CASSQSHQGNTEAFF.

This clonotype was picked up a small number of times. This chain's CDR3 is CASTKDRRGTDTQYF. DNA for the CDR3: TGTGCCAGCACCAAGGACCGCCGGGGCACAGATACGCAGTATTTT. The chain employs TRBV6-2 or TRBV6-3 and TRBJ2-3; the D is unclear. This CDR3 contains 15 residues. Looked up from germline, CDR1 is MNHEY and CDR2 is SVGEGT. The ends were cut back, 7 bases at V and 1 base at J, with 15 bases in the middle.

This clonotype was counted only a few times. This chain connects TRBV24-1 to TRBJ2-1, with TRBD1 as a possible D gene (5 bases). The CDR3 spans 16 residues. Germline V gene sequence: CDR1 KGHDR, CDR2 SFDVKD. The V and J ends lost 0 bases and 2 bases respectively, with 10 bases between them. CDR3 DNA: TGTGCCACCAGTGATTTGTCTGGGGCCCCCTACAATGAGCAGTTCTTC. Translating gives CATSDLSGAPYNEQFF.

This chain connects TRBV10-1 to TRBJ2-2, with D perhaps TRBD1 (6 bases). From germline, CDR1 is WNHNN and CDR2 SYGVQD (reference sequence). V was shortened by 2 bases and J by 5 bases, with 9 bases between the two germline ends. CDR3 length: 14 amino acids. Here the CDR3 DNA reads TGCGCCAGCAGTGAGGGCAGGGGTACCGGGGAGCTGTTTTTT. Translation gives CASSEGRGTGELFF.